This T cell receptor (beta chain) originates from a study of T cell responses to AZD1222 COVID-19 vaccine. Findings of the study overall: Donors skewed white British and female; clonal diversity was possibly underestimated. At study baseline, merely five or six AZD1222 recipients were seropositive.

The CDR3 contains 13 residues. Germline values: CDR1 SGHRS, CDR2 YFSETQ. Deletions cut 6 bases from V and 1 base from J, with 7 bases between. Profiled with immunoSEQ multiplex PCR; TCRdb holds only in-frame clones, not every one. Here the sample spans over 100,000 clones, about nine tenths being singletons. Details on this clone: The antigen is undetermined.

This clonotype was sampled from an adult in good health. Here the sequenced sample was peripheral blood, taken on day 0 of AZD1222 vaccination. The chain links TRBV5-1 to TRBJ2-2; D gene uncertain. The CDR3 region is CASKEWNTGELFF. CDR3 in DNA: TGCGCCAGCAAGGAGTGGAACACCGGGGAGCTGTTTTTT. The full variable domain, in which reference TRBV5-1 and TRBJ2-2 provide the parts outside the CDR3, is KAGVTQTPRYLIKTRGQQVTLSCSPISGHRSVSWYQQTPGQGLQFLFEYFSETQRNKGNFPGRFSGRQFSNSRSEMNVSTLELGDSALYLCASKEWNTGELFFGEGSRLTVL.